This TCR beta chain emerged from a study of T cell repertoires in ileal Crohn's disease. Study-wide background: Thiopurines (approximately 10) or anti-TNF agents (around 17) were given postoperatively to about half.

With V trimmed by 2 bases and J by 4 bases, 7 bases remained unmatched. This CDR3 has 17 amino acids. Germline V lookup: CDR1 SGHDT, CDR2 YYEEEE. Study-level points and caveats: Sorted CD8 T cells held more high-frequency clones than CD4. Endoscopic recurrence occurred in every patient whose clonality exceeded 26.8%.

Here immunoSEQ multiplex PCR was the method, and the copy in TCRdb shows in-frame clones only, minus some. The sample includes approximately 27,000 clones, about 81% of them seen just once. Of note for this clone: Its matching antigen is unknown.

Sequencing was carried out using ileal tissue. The chain is built from TRBV5-6 and TRBJ2-1; TRBD2 agrees at 12 bases. The clonotype comes from an adult with Crohn's disease. In DNA, the CDR3 is TGTGCCAGCAGCTTCAGTCGCCTAGCGGGGGGGTACAATGAGCAGTTCTTC. This encodes CASSFSRLAGGYNEQFF.